This T cell receptor (beta chain) is drawn from a study of shared clonotypes between healthy human individuals. Study-level points and caveats: The donor pool, a small one, limited the genetic and exposure-history diversity represented.

What was sequenced on ten immunoSEQ deep assay plates was unsorted PBMC DNA. In the original analysis: ImmunoSEQ gave junction-only sequences without quality scores, so filtering differed. The table came from immunoSEQ multiplex PCR; TCRdb's copy has only in-frame clones and leaves some out. That table furnishes V, J and clone size, whereas the DNA furnished D and trimming. The table records more than 400,000 clones, 60% to 80% of them present only once. In regard to this clone: Its antigen is currently unknown.

Germline V gene lookup returns CDR1 SGHTA and CDR2 FQGNSA. The CDR3 contains 15 residues. The V and J ends lost 0 bases and 2 bases respectively, with 9 bases between them. The V gene is TRBV7-2, the J gene TRBJ2-3; D unresolved. Sequenced: PBMCs. The TCR originated in a woman between 40 and 50 years old in good health. Some clones in this sample may be carry-over from other donors' samples. In nucleotides, the CDR3 is TGTGCCAGCAGCTTAGCCCGGTGGGCCACAGATACGCAGTATTTT. Translating gives CASSLARWATDTQYF.